This T cell receptor beta chain stems from a study of OX40 agonist ivuxolimab in advanced cancers. In the study overall: Patients with prior anti-PD-1, anti-PD-L1 or anti-CTLA-4 therapy were eligible; 40% had some.

By sample share, this clone is medium-sized. Other nucleotide sequences from this sample produce the same CDR3. The method was immunoSEQ multiplex PCR; TCRdb's version includes in-frame clones alone and lacks a portion of them. The table shows 65,000 to 80,000 clones, with less than 85% occurring only once. V gave up 5 bases and J gave up 7 bases; unmatched junction bases: 7. CDR1 is SGHRS, CDR2 YFSETQ, per germline. The CDR3 length is 13 residues. The source material was CD4+ or CD8+ T cells sorted from blood, sampled in a trial of the OX40 agonist ivuxolimab. The chain has TRBV5-1 and TRBJ2-7, with TRBD1 matching 9 bases. The source of this sequence is an adult with an advanced solid tumor such as melanoma, head and neck, liver or kidney cancer. This CDR3 is CASRPGQGSEQYF. In DNA form, the CDR3 reads TGCGCCAGCAGGCCGGGACAGGGTAGTGAGCAGTACTTC.